Below are 19 T cell receptor beta chains sequenced from a single sample in a study of T cells in Graves' hyperthyroidism and ophthalmopathy. Researchers amplified the TCR beta CDR3 regions from RNA transcripts. HTBI primers were the set used in a first-round RT-PCR of the TCR CDR3. A single record per CDR3 protein comes from TCRdb applying MiXCR to the multiplex PCR reads. The sample has approximately 600,000 distinct CDR3 sequences; 12% to 15% are singletons. Sequences were obtained from blood. The receptors derive from a woman in her late teens or twenties with Graves' ophthalmopathy.

This clonotype was seen only a few times. The gene calls are TRBV4-3 and TRBJ1-1; D is ambiguous. CDR1 LGHNA and CDR2 YSLEER come from the germline V gene. This CDR3 is built from 16 residues. V was clipped by 1 base and J by 1 base, with 13 bases between them. CDR3 sequence (DNA): TGCGCCAGCAGCCAAGGTACCGGGATCAGGAACACTGAAGCTTTCTTT. This translates into CASSQGTGIRNTEAFF.

This clonotype was found many times. The chain is built from TRBV28 and TRBJ1-1, with D perhaps matching TRBD1 (5 bases). V lost 5 bases and J lost 0, with 13 bases in between. In germline, CDR1 is MDHEN, CDR2 SYDVKM. This CDR3 has 15 amino acids. CDR3 sequence: CASSRPGQMNTEAFF. The DNA for the CDR3 is TGTGCCAGCAGTCGACCGGGGCAGATGAACACTGAAGCTTTCTTT.

This clonotype has just a few counts. Here the CDR3 DNA reads TGTGCCAGCAGTTTGGAGACAGGGGGCTCTCAGCCCCAGCATTTT. Protein product: CASSLETGGSQPQHF. The chain uses TRBV27 and TRBJ1-5, with 10 positions matching TRBD1. The germline gives CDR1 MNHEY, CDR2 SMNVEV (reference sequence). The CDR3 runs 15 residues. V lost 3 bases and J lost 6; bases outside the gene matches: 5.

This clonotype was detected ten times or more. This sequence joins TRBV30 and TRBJ2-2; D is uncertain. The CDR3 extends over 10 amino acids. Trimming removed 4 bases at V and 8 bases at J, with 5 bases between. CDR1 is GTSNPN and CDR2 is SVGIG in the germline V gene (reference sequence). CDR3 protein: CAWKRGELFF. The CDR3 DNA reads as TGTGCCTGGAAAAGGGGGGAGCTGTTTTTT.

V and J are TRBV19 and TRBJ2-2; D remains unclear. Trimming cost V 7 bases and J 2 bases, with 11 bases left between them. CDR1 LNHDA and CDR2 SQIVND come from the germline V gene (reference sequence). The CDR3 loop spans 14 amino acids. The chain's CDR3 is CASTRQHNTGELFF. CDR3 sequence (DNA): TGTGCCAGTACTAGGCAACACAACACCGGGGAGCTGTTTTTT.

This clonotype was picked up a small number of times. This sequence joins TRBV9 and TRBJ2-5; 7 nucleotides align to TRBD1. The germline V gene has CDR1 SGDLS and CDR2 YYNGEE. The V segment lost 4 bases and the J segment 5 bases; nucleotides outside the gene matches: 5. The CDR3 sequence is 13 residues long. This chain's CDR3 is CASSPTGVETQYF. DNA of the CDR3: TGTGCCAGCAGCCCAACAGGGGTGGAGACCCAGTACTTC.

This clonotype was seen at least ten times. The chain has TRBV24-1 and TRBJ2-5, with D possibly being TRBD1 (5 bases). Trimming pared 0 bases from V and 2 bases from J, leaving 21 bases between. This CDR3 region has 19 residues. The germline V gene has CDR1 KGHDR and CDR2 SFDVKD. The CDR3 coding sequence is TGTGCCACCAGTGATTTGAAGGGGCGTGGGGCAATAGGTCAAGAGACCCAGTACTTC. This sequence encodes CATSDLKGRGAIGQETQYF.

The table lists this clonotype with many counts. The V and J genes are TRBV5-1 and TRBJ2-1, with TRBD1 matching 10 bases. The CDR3 is made up of 15 amino acids. CDR1 SGHRS and CDR2 YFSETQ come from the germline V gene. Trimming at V came to 0 bases and at J to 6 bases, leaving 3 bases not matched to a gene. The DNA of the CDR3 is TGCGCCAGCAGCTTGGATGGGACAGGGGTCAATGAGCAGTTCTTC. This gives the protein CASSLDGTGVNEQFF.

Turning to this clonotype: Germline and junction disagree at one end, which may indicate a read error. This chain connects TRBV5-1 to TRBJ1-5; 8 nucleotides align to TRBD1. The CDR3 has 16 residues. Germline CDR1 is SGHRS and CDR2 is YFSETQ. CDR3 in DNA: TGTGCCAGCAGCCCTGGGACAGGTCCTAGCAATCAGCCCCAGCATTTT. It is translated as CASSPGTGPSNQPQHF.

Only a few counts were recorded for this clonotype. The rearrangement uses TRBV5-6 and TRBJ2-7; 11 bases match TRBD2. V was clipped by 3 bases and J by 2 bases; unmatched bases: 4. The CDR3 is 15 residues long. Germline loops: CDR1 SGHDT, CDR2 YYEEEE. For the CDR3, the DNA is TGTGCCAGCAGCTACTGGACTAGCGGGCCCTACGAGCAGTACTTC. Translating it yields CASSYWTSGPYEQYF.

This clonotype was found many times. The rearrangement joins TRBV2 to TRBJ1-6; possible D gene TRBD1, 5 bases. CDR3 size: 14 residues. Germline V CDR1 and CDR2: SNHLY, FYNNEI. With 3 bases removed from V and 7 bases from J, the gap between germline ends came to 10 bases. The DNA of the CDR3 is TGTGCCAGCAGTGAGGGGCAGTGGAATTCACCCCTCCACTTT. This sequence encodes CASSEGQWNSPLHF.

The chain is built from TRBV19 and TRBJ2-5; D perhaps matches TRBD2 (5 bases). Germline-derived CDR1 and CDR2 are LNHDA and SQIVND (reference sequence). V was trimmed by 8 bases and J by 7 bases, leaving 23 bases between them. The CDR3 loop spans 15 amino acids. CDR3 residues: CASSPLAGPESTQYF. CDR3 DNA sequence: TGTGCCAGTTCTCCCCTGGCGGGTCCCGAGTCGACCCAGTACTTC.

This clonotype occurred a few times. The chain links TRBV20-1 to TRBJ1-4; D is unclear. The CDR3 loop spans 16 amino acids. V was cut by 3 bases and J by 1 base, with 15 bases left in between. Germline V gene lookup returns CDR1 DFQATT and CDR2 SNEGSKA (reference sequence). The CDR3 DNA is TGCAGTGCTAGCCCAGAAAACCTAGGAACTAATGAAAAACTGTTTTTT. Its translation: CSASPENLGTNEKLFF.

This clonotype was detected ten times or more. The CDR3 DNA reads TGTGCCAGCAGTACACCGGGACTAGCGGGAGATCGCCCCTACGAGCAGTACTTC. It translates to CASSTPGLAGDRPYEQYF. The V and J genes are TRBV28 and TRBJ2-7; 14 bases match TRBD2. CDR3 length: 18 amino acids. Germline V gives CDR1 MDHEN, CDR2 SYDVKM. Unmatched junction bases numbered 11, after V lost 5 bases and J lost 2 bases.

The J gene is TRBJ2-2, the V gene TRBV5-6; 8 nucleotides line up with TRBD2. Trimming removed 0 bases from V and 4 bases from J; junction bases left unmatched: 5. In germline, CDR1 is SGHDT, CDR2 YYEEEE. The CDR3 totals 16 residues. This CDR3 reads CASSLGASGFTGELFF. CDR3 DNA: TGTGCCAGCAGCTTGGGGGCTAGCGGGTTCACCGGGGAGCTGTTTTTT.

Ten or more counts support this clonotype. CDR3 protein: CASSLALSQNYGYTF. The CDR3 nucleotides are TGTGCCAGCAGTTTAGCGCTGTCCCAGAACTATGGCTACACCTTC. This chain uses TRBV12-3 or TRBV12-4 with TRBJ1-2; D not resolved. Trimming pared 0 bases from V and 2 bases from J, leaving 10 bases between. CDR3 length: 15 residues.

The chain recombines TRBV20-1 with TRBJ1-1, with TRBD1 as a possible D gene (6 bases). Per the germline V gene, CDR1 is DFQATT and CDR2 is SNEGSKA (reference sequence). Trimming removed 5 bases from V and 0 bases from J, with 25 bases in between. The CDR3 contains 18 residues. For the CDR3, the DNA is TGCAGTGCTCCCCAAGTCTGGGGGCAGACGCCGATGAACACTGAAGCTTTCTTT. Protein product: CSAPQVWGQTPMNTEAFF.

This clonotype showed up many times. This sequence joins TRBV24-1 and TRBJ2-6; D gene uncertain. The CDR3 loop spans 18 amino acids. From germline, CDR1 is KGHDR and CDR2 SFDVKD. Trimming cost V 4 bases and J 2 bases, with 17 bases left between them. For the CDR3, the DNA is TGTGCCACCAGTGACCAAGGACGGTACTCGGCTGGGGCCAACGTCCTGACTTTC. Translating it yields CATSDQGRYSAGANVLTF.

The chain links TRBV20-1 to TRBJ2-1; D gene uncertain. Trimming pared 5 bases from V and 4 bases from J, leaving 3 bases between. CDR1 is DFQATT, CDR2 SNEGSKA, per germline (reference sequence). The CDR3 is 10 residues long. CDR3 DNA sequence: TGCAGTGCTCCGTACAATGAGCAGTTCTTC. As protein: CSAPYNEQFF.